The 11 T cell receptor beta chains given below trace back to one sample, sequenced in a study of neurological immune-mediated disorders. Each CDR3 protein is one row after TCRdb ran MiXCR on the 5' RACE reads. Here the sample spans about 24,000 distinct CDR3 sequences, less than 15% being singletons. As to time point: technical triplicate 1. Input material: CD4+ T cells from blood. Receptors were obtained from a female donor with HTLV-1-associated myelopathy (HAM/TSP).

This clonotype was picked up many times. This chain uses TRBV7-9 with TRBJ2-7, with D possibly being TRBD1 or TRBD2 (5 bases each). There are 14 residues in the CDR3. Germline V CDR1 and CDR2: SEHNR, FQNEAQ (reference sequence). V lost 6 bases and J lost 3, with 15 bases in between. In nucleotides, the CDR3 is TGTGCCAGCAGTAGGCCAGGGAGTAACTACGAGCAGTACTTC. Translated, it gives CASSRPGSNYEQYF.

This clonotype was detected many times. V is TRBV5-1 and J is TRBJ2-6, with 12 positions matching TRBD1. CDR3 length: 17 residues. Germline trimming cut 3 bases from V and 4 bases from J; bases unmatched to any gene: 5. Germline V CDR1 and CDR2: SGHRS, YFSETQ. CDR3 sequence (DNA): TGCGCCAGCAGCTCGGGACAGGGGGCGCGGGGGGCCAACGTCCTGACTTTC. Translating gives CASSSGQGARGANVLTF. The variable domain in full, completed from reference TRBV5-1 and TRBJ2-6, reads KAGVTQTPRYLIKTRGQQVTLSCSPISGHRSVSWYQQTPGQGLQFLFEYFSETQRNKGNFPGRFSGRQFSNSRSEMNVSTLELGDSALYLCASSSGQGARGANVLTFGAGSRLTVL.

The gene calls are TRBV6-1 and TRBJ2-2; D is ambiguous. Germline CDR1 is MNHNS and CDR2 is SASEGT. CDR3 size: 14 residues. Trimming removed 8 bases at V and 5 bases at J, with 15 bases between. This CDR3 is CASGWAASTGELFF. The CDR3 DNA reads as TGTGCCAGCGGCTGGGCAGCGTCGACCGGGGAGCTGTTTTTT.

This clonotype appeared many times. J is TRBJ1-2 and V is TRBV27; a possible D gene is TRBD1 (6 bases). From germline, CDR1 is MNHEY and CDR2 SMNVEV (reference sequence). CDR3 size: 14 residues. Trimming pared 7 bases from V and 0 bases from J, leaving 12 bases between. The CDR3: CASKMDSSNYGYTF. The CDR3 bases are TGTGCCAGCAAAATGGACAGCTCTAACTATGGCTACACCTTC.

This clonotype was detected ten times or more. One junction end disagrees with the germline gene, perhaps due to a read error. The rearrangement joins TRBV3-1 to TRBJ2-7; 12 bases are shared with TRBD2. The CDR3 totals 17 residues. The germline V gene has CDR1 LGHDT and CDR2 YNNKEL (reference sequence). The CDR3 here is CASNQLPGLAGSYEQYF. In nucleotides, the CDR3 is TGTGCCAGCAACCAACTTCCGGGACTAGCGGGCTCCTACGAGCAGTACTTC.

This clonotype was detected ten times or more. The chain recombines TRBV4-3 with TRBJ2-2; 11 positions agree with TRBD2. Germline V CDR1 and CDR2: LGHNA, YSLEER. This CDR3 is built from 15 residues. Trimming at V came to 2 bases and at J to 6 bases, leaving 2 bases not matched to a gene. The CDR3 coding sequence is TGCGCCAGCAGCCAAAATAGCGGGGGGGCCGGGGAGCTGTTTTTT. Protein product: CASSQNSGGAGELFF.

Points on this clonotype: It is unclear where the CDR3 begins or ends on the DNA, so no DNA is shown, and the CDR3 is as TCRdb lists it. CDR3 loop: CASSFYICSAIGGANVLTF. The V and J genes are TRBV7-2 and TRBJ2-6. Germline V gene data show CDR1 as SGHTA and CDR2 as FQGNSA. The CDR3 is made up of 19 amino acids, end residues included.

This clonotype was recorded at least ten times. V is TRBV6-5 and J is TRBJ1-2, with D perhaps TRBD1 (6 bases). From germline, CDR1 is MNHEY and CDR2 SVGAGI. The CDR3 sequence is 14 residues long. Trimming took off 3 bases at V and 4 bases at J, with 12 bases between the two ends. CDR3 loop: CASSYQGYGYGYTF. The CDR3 coding sequence is TGTGCCAGCAGTTATCAGGGGTACGGCTATGGCTACACCTTC.

In this sample, this clonotype turned up many times. The rearrangement uses TRBV5-1 and TRBJ2-2, with a possible D match to TRBD1 (6 bases). Trimming left V 2 bases short and J 3 bases short, with 8 bases between. The CDR3 loop spans 14 amino acids. Germline V gives CDR1 SGHRS, CDR2 YFSETQ. CDR3 nucleotide sequence: TGCGCCAGCAGCTTCCAGGGGTACACCGGGGAGCTGTTTTTT. Protein product: CASSFQGYTGELFF.

The chain has TRBV10-3 and TRBJ2-3, with 11 bases identical to TRBD1. V was clipped by 8 bases and J by 6 bases; unmatched bases: 10. The CDR3 runs 15 residues. Germline-derived CDR1 and CDR2 are ENHRY and SYGVKD. CDR3 nucleotide sequence: TGTGCCATCGGAGACCGGGACAGGGGGTTGGATACGCAGTATTTT. It encodes CAIGDRDRGLDTQYF.

This clonotype was observed many times. The gene calls are TRBV20-1 and TRBJ2-1; no definite D call. Trimming shortened V by 0 bases and J by 3 bases, and 12 bases separated the two germline ends. The CDR3 spans 15 residues. Germline CDR1 and CDR2: DFQATT and SNEGSKA (reference sequence). CDR3 loop: CSARDGKELYNEQFF. In DNA, the CDR3 is TGCAGTGCTAGAGATGGGAAGGAACTCTACAATGAGCAGTTCTTC.